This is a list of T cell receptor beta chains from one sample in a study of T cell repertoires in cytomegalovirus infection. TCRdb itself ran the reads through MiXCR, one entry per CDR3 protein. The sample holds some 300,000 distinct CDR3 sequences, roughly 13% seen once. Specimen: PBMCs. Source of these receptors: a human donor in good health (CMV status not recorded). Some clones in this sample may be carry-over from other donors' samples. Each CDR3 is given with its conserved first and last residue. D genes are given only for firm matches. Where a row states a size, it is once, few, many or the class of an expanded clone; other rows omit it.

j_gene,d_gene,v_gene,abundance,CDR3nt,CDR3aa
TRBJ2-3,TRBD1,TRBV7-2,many,TGTGCCAGCAGCTTATTCGGGACAGATGATACGCAGTATTTT,CASSLFGTDDTQYF
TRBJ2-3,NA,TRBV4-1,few,TGCGCCAGCAGCCAAGAGTTCAGACCCGATACGCAGTATTTT,CASSQEFRPDTQYF
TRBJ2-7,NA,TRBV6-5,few,TGTGCCAGCAGTAAACCGGCTGGACAGTCACTGTCTACGAGGCAGTACTTC,CASSKPAGQSLSTRQYF
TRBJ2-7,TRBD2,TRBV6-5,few,TGTGCCAGCAGTTGGTTAGCGGGCCCGGGCGAGCAGTACTTC,CASSWLAGPGEQYF
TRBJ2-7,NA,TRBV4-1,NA,TGCGCCAGCAGCCAAGAACGACGCGCCTACGAGCAGTACTTC,CASSQERRAYEQYF
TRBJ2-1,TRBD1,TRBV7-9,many,TGTGCCAGCAGCGACAGTCGGACAGGGGCTTACAATGAGCAGTTCTTC,CASSDSRTGAYNEQFF
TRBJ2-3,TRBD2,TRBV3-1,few,TGTGCCAGCAGCCTAACCTCGGGACTAGCGGGCACAGATACGCAGTATTTT,CASSLTSGLAGTDTQYF
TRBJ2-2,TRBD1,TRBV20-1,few,TGCAGTGCTAGGAAGGACAGGGCCGGGGAGCTGTTTTTT,CSARKDRAGELFF
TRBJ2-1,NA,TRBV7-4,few,TGTGCCAGCAGCTTACGCCTAACGGCCTACAATGAGCAGTTCTTC,CASSLRLTAYNEQFF
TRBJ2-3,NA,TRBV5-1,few,TGCGCCAGCAGCGGGGACGGTAGCACAGATACGCAGTATTTT,CASSGDGSTDTQYF
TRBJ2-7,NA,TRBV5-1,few,TGCGCCAGCAGCTTGAGGGTCCTCGGAATGGGCTCCTACGAGCAGTACTTC,CASSLRVLGMGSYEQYF
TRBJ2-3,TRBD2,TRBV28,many,TGTGCCAGCAGCTTCCGACTAGCGGGGATTCCAGATACGCAGTATTTT,CASSFRLAGIPDTQYF
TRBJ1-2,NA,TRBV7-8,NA,TGTGCTTCTAGGACCAACTATGGCTACACCTTC,CASRTNYGYTF
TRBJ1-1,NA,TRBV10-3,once,TGTGCCATCAGTGAACGGGAGCCTGAAGCTTTCTTT,CAISEREPEAFF
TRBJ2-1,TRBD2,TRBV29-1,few,TGCAGCGTTGCCGGGACTAGCGGGAGCGAGTTTGGAAATGAGCAGTTCTTC,CSVAGTSGSEFGNEQFF
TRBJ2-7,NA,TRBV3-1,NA,TGTGCCAGCAGCCAAGTTGGCGGAGCCTACGAGCAGTACTTC,CASSQVGGAYEQYF
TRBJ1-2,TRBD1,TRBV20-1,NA,TGCAGTGCTAGACCTAGACAGGGAAAGGGGGCTAACTATGGCTACACCTTC,CSARPRQGKGANYGYTF
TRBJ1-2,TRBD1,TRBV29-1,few,TGCAGCGTACTCACCTCGTACAGGGGAATGGTGGGCTACACCTTC,CSVLTSYRGMVGYTF
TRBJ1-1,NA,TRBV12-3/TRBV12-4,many,TGTGCCAGCAGTTTAGTTCTTTTGGGGGGGCGAAGAGAGAACACTGAAGCTTTCTTT,CASSLVLLGGRRENTEAFF
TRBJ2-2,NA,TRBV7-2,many,TGTGCCAGCAGCTTAAGAGCTAGCGTAGCCGGGGAGCTGTTTTTT,CASSLRASVAGELFF
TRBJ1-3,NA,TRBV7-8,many,TGTGCCAGCAGCTTAGCAGTGCCAATCTCTGGAAACACCATATATTTT,CASSLAVPISGNTIYF
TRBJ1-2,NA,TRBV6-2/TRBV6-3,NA,TGTGCCAGCAGCTACAGCGCTAACTATGGCTACACCTTC,CASSYSANYGYTF
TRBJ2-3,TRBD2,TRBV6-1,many,TGTGCCAGCACCCCGGGACTAGGAAAAAGCACAGATACGCAGTATTTT,CASTPGLGKSTDTQYF
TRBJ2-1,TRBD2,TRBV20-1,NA,TGCAGTGCTAGAGATCCGAGCCCCCCTGGACTAGCGGGGGGACGGAGCTCCTACAATGAGCAGTTCTTC,CSARDPSPPGLAGGRSSYNEQFF
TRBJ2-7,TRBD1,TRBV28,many,TGTGCCAGCAGAAGACAGGGCCGCACCTACGAGCAGTACTTC,CASRRQGRTYEQYF
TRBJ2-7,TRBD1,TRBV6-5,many,TGTGCCAGCAGTTATGTGGGGACAGGGGGCTGGGAGCAGTACTTC,CASSYVGTGGWEQYF
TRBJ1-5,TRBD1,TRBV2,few,TGTGCCAGCAGTGAGGGACAGGGAGCCAATCAGCCCCAGCATTTT,CASSEGQGANQPQHF
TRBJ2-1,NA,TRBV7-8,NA,TGTGCCAGCAGCTTAACCGAGGGGCGCATGCAGTTCTTC,CASSLTEGRMQFF
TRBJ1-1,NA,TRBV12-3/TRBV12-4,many,TGTGCCAGCAGTCGTAGGACACGCGAATTGAACACTGAAGCTTTCTTT,CASSRRTRELNTEAFF
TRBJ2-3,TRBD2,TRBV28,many,TGTGCCAGCAGTTCCCAGACTAGCGGGAGCACAGATACGCAGTATTTT,CASSSQTSGSTDTQYF
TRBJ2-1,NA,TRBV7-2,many,TGTGCCAGCAGCCCGAACGGGGGCGATGAGCAGTTCTTC,CASSPNGGDEQFF
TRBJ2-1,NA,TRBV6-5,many,TGTGCCAGCAGTTACGACTCCAGCTCCTACAATGAGCAGTTCTTC,CASSYDSSSYNEQFF
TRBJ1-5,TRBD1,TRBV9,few,TGTGCCAGCAGCGCAGAAGACAGGGGAGGCAATCAGCCCCAGCATTTT,CASSAEDRGGNQPQHF
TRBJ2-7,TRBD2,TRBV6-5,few,TGTGCCAGCAGTGGACTAGGCTCAACGTCGGAGTACTTC,CASSGLGSTSEYF
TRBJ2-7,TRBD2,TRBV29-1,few,TGCAGCGTTGAGGGACTAGCGGGAGCCAACCTACTCGAGCAGTACTTC,CSVEGLAGANLLEQYF
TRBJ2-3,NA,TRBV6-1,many,TGTGCCAGCGCCCCAGATCAATGGGGGGGCACAGATACGCAGTATTTT,CASAPDQWGGTDTQYF
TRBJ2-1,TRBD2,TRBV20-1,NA,TGCAGTGCTGGCGGGGGACCCTACAATGAGCAGTTCTTC,CSAGGGPYNEQFF
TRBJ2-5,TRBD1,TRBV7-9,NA,TGTGCCAGCAGCTTAGGGGGACAGTCTTCCGAGACCCAGTACTTC,CASSLGGQSSETQYF
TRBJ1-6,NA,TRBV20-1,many,TGCAGTGCTAGAGAAGCGGCTAGCTCCTATAATTCACCCCTCCACTTT,CSAREAASSYNSPLHF
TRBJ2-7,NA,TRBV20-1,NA,TGCAGTGCTGAAGCGCAGAGCTCCTACGAGCAGTACTTC,CSAEAQSSYEQYF
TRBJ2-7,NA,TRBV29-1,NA,TGCAGCGTTGAAATGGACAGTGCCTACGAGCAGTACTTC,CSVEMDSAYEQYF
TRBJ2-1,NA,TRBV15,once,TGTGCCACCAGGAAGGAAAGCTCCTACAATGAGCAGTTCTTC,CATRKESSYNEQFF
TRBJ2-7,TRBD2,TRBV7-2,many,TGTGCCAGCAGCTTGTCACTAGCGAATCGCTACGAGCAGTACTTC,CASSLSLANRYEQYF
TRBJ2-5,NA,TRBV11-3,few,TGTGCCAGCAGCCATCGGAACCAAGAGACCCAGTACTTC,CASSHRNQETQYF
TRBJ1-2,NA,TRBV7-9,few,TGTGCCAGCAGCTTAATCTCAGGGAGTAACTATGGCTACACCTTC,CASSLISGSNYGYTF
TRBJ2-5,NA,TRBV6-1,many,TGTGCCAGCAGGGCAACTAGCTCGGGGACCCAGTACTTC,CASRATSSGTQYF
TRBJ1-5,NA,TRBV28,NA,TGTGCCAGCGTCATTCCCGGACAGCAGCCCCAGCATTTT,CASVIPGQQPQHF
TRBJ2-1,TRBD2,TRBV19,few,TGTGCCAGTAAAGGTTTAGCGGGGGGCCCGGCGTGGAATGAGCAGTTCTTC,CASKGLAGGPAWNEQFF